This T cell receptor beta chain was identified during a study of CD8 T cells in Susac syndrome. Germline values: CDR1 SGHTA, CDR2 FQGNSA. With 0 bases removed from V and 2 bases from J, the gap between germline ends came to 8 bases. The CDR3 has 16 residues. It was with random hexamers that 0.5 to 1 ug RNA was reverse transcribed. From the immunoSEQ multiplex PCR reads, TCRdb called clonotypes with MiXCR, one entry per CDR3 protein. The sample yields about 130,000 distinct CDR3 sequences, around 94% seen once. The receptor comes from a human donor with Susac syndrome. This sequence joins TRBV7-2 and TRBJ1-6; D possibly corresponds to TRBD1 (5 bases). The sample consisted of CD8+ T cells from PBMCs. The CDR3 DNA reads TGTGCCAGCAGCTTAGCGGGGGGAGCCTATAATTCACCCCTCCACTTT. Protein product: CASSLAGGAYNSPLHF.